The entry below gives a single T cell receptor beta chain sequence along with its context. These data come from a study of CD8+ T cells in alopecia areata. Germline V gene lookup returns CDR1 GTSNPN and CDR2 SVGIG (reference sequence). The CDR3 sequence is 15 residues long. Trimming removed 1 base from V and 4 bases from J, with 14 bases in between. Treatment defined: oral pan-JAK inhibitor, 5-10 mg twice daily. cDNA reverse transcribed from extracted RNA served as the sequencing template. Assay: immunoSEQ multiplex PCR; the TCRdb copy retains only in-frame clones and omits some. The repertoire holds about 120,000 clones, with about 50% as singletons.

The chain couples TRBV30 to TRBJ1-5; D remains unclear. The input for sequencing was CD4+ T cells sorted from blood, taken at week 4, from a patient treated with tofacitinib. This receptor was identified in a human donor with alopecia areata. The CDR3 loop is CAWSARAKGNQPQHF. The CDR3 DNA reads TGTGCCTGGAGTGCCCGGGCCAAGGGAAATCAGCCCCAGCATTTT. Full variable domain (outside the CDR3, taken from reference TRBV30 and TRBJ1-5): SQTIHQWPATLVQPVGSPLSLECTVEGTSNPNLYWYRQAAGRGLQLLFYSVGIGQISSEVPQNLSASRPQDRQFILSSKKLLLSDSGFYLCAWSARAKGNQPQHFGDGTRLSIL.